A single sample is the source of the 3 T cell receptor beta chains below, sequenced in a study of shared clonotypes between healthy human individuals. Sequencing was performed with immunoSEQ multiplex PCR; in TCRdb, only in-frame clones are kept and a portion is missing. The table includes just over 2,000,000 clones, approximately 95% detected once. The sample taken for sequencing was naive CD4+ T cells sorted from blood. The subset was: CD45RA+ positively selected. The receptors come from a man younger than 35 in good health.

This clone was observed once. The chain is built from TRBV5-1 and TRBJ1-4; 7 positions agree with TRBD1. Losses at the gene ends were 4 bases for V and 0 bases for J; bases not matched to a gene: 6. The CDR3 covers 16 residues. The germline V gene encodes CDR1 SGHRS and CDR2 YFSETQ. CDR3 protein: CASSHGRGPTNEKLFF. The DNA for the CDR3 is TGCGCCAGCAGCCACGGTAGGGGGCCAACTAATGAAAAACTGTTTTTT. The full variable domain, completed using reference TRBV5-1 and TRBJ1-4, is KAGVTQTPRYLIKTRGQQVTLSCSPISGHRSVSWYQQTPGQGLQFLFEYFSETQRNKGNFPGRFSGRQFSNSRSEMNVSTLELGDSALYLCASSHGRGPTNEKLFFGSGTQLSVL.

The V and J genes are TRBV9 and TRBJ1-1; D gene uncertain. Trimming shortened V by 6 bases and J by 0 bases, and 15 bases separated the two germline ends. The CDR3 has 15 residues. Looked up from germline, CDR1 is SGDLS and CDR2 is YYNGEE. CDR3 sequence reads: CASTEIPGLNTEAFF. The CDR3 DNA reads TGTGCCAGCACCGAAATCCCGGGGTTGAACACTGAAGCTTTCTTT.

V is TRBV4-3 and J is TRBJ2-3; unclear D gene. CDR3 length: 14 residues. Germline V gives CDR1 LGHNA, CDR2 YSLEER. Trimming cost V 4 bases and J 0 bases, with 8 bases left between them. The CDR3 sequence is CASSLTVSTDTQYF. The DNA for the CDR3 is TGCGCCAGCAGCCTTACTGTTAGCACAGATACGCAGTATTTT.